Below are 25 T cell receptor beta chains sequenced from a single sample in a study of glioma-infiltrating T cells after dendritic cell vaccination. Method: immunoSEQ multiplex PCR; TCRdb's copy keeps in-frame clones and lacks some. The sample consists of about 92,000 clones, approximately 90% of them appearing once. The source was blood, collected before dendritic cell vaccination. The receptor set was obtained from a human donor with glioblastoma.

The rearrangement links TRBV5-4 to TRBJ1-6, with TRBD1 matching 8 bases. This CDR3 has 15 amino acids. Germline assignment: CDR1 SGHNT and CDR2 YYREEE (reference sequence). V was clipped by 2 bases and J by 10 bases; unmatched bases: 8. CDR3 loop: CASSLPDRGKSPLHF. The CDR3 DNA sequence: TGTGCCAGCAGCTTACCAGACAGGGGTAAATCACCCCTCCACTTT.

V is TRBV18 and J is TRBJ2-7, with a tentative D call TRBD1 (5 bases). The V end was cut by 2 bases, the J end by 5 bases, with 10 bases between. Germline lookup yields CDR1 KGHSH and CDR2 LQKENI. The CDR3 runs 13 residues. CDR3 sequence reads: CASSPGARDEQYF. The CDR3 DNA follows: TGTGCCAGCTCACCAGGGGCTAGGGACGAGCAGTACTTC.

CDR3 loop: CASSYGLGGMNTEAFF. For the CDR3, the DNA is TGTGCCAGCAGTTACGGTTTGGGGGGAATGAACACTGAAGCTTTCTTT. The rearrangement links TRBV6-6 to TRBJ1-1, with a weak D call TRBD1 (5 bases). Per germline, CDR1 MNHNY and CDR2 SVGAGI (reference sequence). Between the trimmed V and J ends, which lost 2 bases and 0 bases, there was a span of 13 bases. This CDR3 is built from 16 residues.

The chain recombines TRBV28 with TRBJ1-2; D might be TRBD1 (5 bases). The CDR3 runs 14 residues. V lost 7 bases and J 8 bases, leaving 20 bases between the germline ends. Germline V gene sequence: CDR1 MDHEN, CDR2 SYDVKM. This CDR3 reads CASTLPAGSGGYTF. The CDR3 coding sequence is TGTGCCAGCACCCTGCCGGCAGGGTCCGGCGGCTACACCTTC.

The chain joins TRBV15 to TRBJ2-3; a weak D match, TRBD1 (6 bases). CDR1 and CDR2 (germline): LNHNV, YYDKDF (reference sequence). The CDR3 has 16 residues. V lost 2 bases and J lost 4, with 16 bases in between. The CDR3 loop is CATSRRDTHRADTQYF. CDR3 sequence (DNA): TGTGCCACCAGCAGACGGGACACACATAGGGCAGATACGCAGTATTTT.

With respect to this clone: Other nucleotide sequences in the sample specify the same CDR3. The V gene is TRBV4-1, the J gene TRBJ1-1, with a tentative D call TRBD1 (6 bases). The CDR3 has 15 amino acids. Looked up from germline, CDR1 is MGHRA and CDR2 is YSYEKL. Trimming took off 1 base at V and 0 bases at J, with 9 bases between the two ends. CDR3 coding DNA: TGCGCCAGCAGCCAAGGGACAGATATGAACACTGAAGCTTTCTTT. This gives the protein CASSQGTDMNTEAFF.

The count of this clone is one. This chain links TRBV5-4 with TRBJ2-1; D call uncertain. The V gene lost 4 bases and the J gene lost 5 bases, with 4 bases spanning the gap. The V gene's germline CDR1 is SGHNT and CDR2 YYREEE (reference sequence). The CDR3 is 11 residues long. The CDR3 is CASSQNNEQFF. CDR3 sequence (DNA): TGTGCCAGCAGCCAAAACAATGAGCAGTTCTTC.

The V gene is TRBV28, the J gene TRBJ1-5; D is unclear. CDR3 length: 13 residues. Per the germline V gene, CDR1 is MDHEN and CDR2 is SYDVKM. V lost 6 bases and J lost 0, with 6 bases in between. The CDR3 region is CASSDTSNQPQHF. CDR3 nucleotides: TGTGCCAGCAGCGACACTAGCAATCAGCCCCAGCATTTT.

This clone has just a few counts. The CDR3 sequence is CASSSGQYQIYEQYF. The CDR3 DNA reads TGTGCCAGTAGCTCAGGACAGTATCAAATCTACGAGCAGTACTTC. The chain couples TRBV19 to TRBJ2-7; a possible D gene is TRBD1 (6 bases). This CDR3 has 15 residues. V was shortened by 6 bases and J by 3 bases, with 18 bases between the two germline ends. Germline CDR1 LNHDA, CDR2 SQIVND (reference sequence).

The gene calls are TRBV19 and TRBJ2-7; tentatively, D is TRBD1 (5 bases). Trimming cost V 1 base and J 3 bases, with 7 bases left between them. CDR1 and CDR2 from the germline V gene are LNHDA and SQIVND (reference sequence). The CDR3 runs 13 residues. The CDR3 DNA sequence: TGTGCCAGTAGTATAGGCCAGGGCTACGAGCAGTACTTC. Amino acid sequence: CASSIGQGYEQYF.

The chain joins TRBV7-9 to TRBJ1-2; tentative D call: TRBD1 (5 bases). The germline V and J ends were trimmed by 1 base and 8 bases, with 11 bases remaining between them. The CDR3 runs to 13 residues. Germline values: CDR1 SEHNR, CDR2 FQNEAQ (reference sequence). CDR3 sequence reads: CASSLGGGKGYTF. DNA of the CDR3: TGTGCCAGCAGCTTAGGGGGCGGTAAAGGCTACACCTTC.

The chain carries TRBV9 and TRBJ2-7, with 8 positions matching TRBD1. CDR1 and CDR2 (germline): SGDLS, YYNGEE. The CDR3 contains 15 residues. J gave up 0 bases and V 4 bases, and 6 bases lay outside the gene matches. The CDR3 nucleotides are TGTGCCAGCAGCCGAACAGGGGGGATCTCCTACGAGCAGTACTTC. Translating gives CASSRTGGISYEQYF.

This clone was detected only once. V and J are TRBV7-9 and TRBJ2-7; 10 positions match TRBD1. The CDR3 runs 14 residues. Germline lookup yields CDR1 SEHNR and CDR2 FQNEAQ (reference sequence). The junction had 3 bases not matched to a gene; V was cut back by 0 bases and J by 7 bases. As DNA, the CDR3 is TGTGCCAGCAGCTTAGCAGGGACAGGGGAAGAGCAGTACTTC. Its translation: CASSLAGTGEEQYF. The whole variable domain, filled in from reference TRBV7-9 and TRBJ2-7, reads DTGVSQNPRHKITKRGQNVTFRCDPISEHNRLYWYRQTLGQGPEFLTYFQNEAQLEKSRLLSDRFSAERPKGSFSTLEIQRTEQGDSAMYLCASSLAGTGEEQYFGPGTRLTVT.

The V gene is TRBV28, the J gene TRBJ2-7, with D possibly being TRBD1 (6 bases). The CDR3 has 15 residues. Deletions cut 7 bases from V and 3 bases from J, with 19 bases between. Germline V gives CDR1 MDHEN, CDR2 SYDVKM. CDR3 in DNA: TGTGCCAGCACCCTCACAGGGCGTCCGAGCTACGAGCAGTACTTC. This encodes CASTLTGRPSYEQYF.

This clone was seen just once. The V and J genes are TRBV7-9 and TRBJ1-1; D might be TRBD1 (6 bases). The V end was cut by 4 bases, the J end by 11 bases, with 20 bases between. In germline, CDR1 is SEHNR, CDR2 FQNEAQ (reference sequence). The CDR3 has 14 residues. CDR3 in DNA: TGTGCCAGCAGCTCATCAGACACGGGGGGGGCGGCTTTCTTT. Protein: CASSSSDTGGAAFF. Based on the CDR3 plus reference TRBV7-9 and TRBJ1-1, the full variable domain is DTGVSQNPRHKITKRGQNVTFRCDPISEHNRLYWYRQTLGQGPEFLTYFQNEAQLEKSRLLSDRFSAERPKGSFSTLEIQRTEQGDSAMYLCASSSSDTGGAAFFGQGTRLTVV.

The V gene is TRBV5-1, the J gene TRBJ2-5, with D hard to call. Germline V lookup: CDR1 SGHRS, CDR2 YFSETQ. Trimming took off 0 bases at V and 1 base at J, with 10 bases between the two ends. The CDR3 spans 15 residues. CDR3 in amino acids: CASSLVPQTQETQYF. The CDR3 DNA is TGCGCCAGCAGCTTGGTTCCACAGACCCAAGAGACCCAGTACTTC.

The CDR3 reads CASSLVGLQGYQPQHF. CDR3 bases: TGTGCCAGCAGCTTGGTGGGGTTACAGGGTTACCAGCCCCAGCATTTT. The chain joins TRBV7-2 to TRBJ1-5; tentative D call: TRBD1 (6 bases). V was clipped by 3 bases and J by 7 bases, with 19 bases between them. The CDR3 runs to 16 residues. Germline loops: CDR1 SGHTA, CDR2 FQGNSA.

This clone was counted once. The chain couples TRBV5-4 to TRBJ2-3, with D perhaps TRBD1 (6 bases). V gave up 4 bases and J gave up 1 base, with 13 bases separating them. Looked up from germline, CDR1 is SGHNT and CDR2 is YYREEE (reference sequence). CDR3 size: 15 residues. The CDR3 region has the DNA TGTGCCAGCAGCGCAGCCGGGACACGCACAGATACGCAGTATTTT. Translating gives CASSAAGTRTDTQYF.

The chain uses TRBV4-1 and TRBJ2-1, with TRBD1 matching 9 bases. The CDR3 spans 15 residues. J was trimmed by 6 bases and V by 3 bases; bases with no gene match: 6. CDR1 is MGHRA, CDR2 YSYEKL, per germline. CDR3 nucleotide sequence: TGCGCCAGCAGCCAGTGGGACAGGGTACGCAATGAGCAGTTCTTC. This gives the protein CASSQWDRVRNEQFF.

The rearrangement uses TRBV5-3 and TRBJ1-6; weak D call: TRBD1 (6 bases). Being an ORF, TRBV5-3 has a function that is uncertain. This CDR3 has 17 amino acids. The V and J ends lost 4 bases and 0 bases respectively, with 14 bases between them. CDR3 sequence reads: CARSRNRVSSYNSPLHF. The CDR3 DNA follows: TGTGCCAGAAGCCGTAACAGGGTAAGCTCCTATAATTCACCCCTCCACTTT.

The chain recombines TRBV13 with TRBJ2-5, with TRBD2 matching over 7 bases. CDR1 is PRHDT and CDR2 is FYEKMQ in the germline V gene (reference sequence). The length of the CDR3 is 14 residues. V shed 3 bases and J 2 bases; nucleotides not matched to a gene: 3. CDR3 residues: CASSFLAEQETQYF. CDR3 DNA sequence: TGTGCCAGCAGCTTTCTAGCGGAACAAGAGACCCAGTACTTC.

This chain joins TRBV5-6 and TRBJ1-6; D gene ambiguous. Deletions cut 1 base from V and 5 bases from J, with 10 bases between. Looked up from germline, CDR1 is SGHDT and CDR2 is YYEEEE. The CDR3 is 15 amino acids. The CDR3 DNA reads TGTGCCAGCAGCTTGTTCACCGAGAATAATTCACCCCTCCACTTT. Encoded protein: CASSLFTENNSPLHF.

In DNA, the CDR3 is TGTGCCAGCAGCTTAAGGCGGGGAACCCCCAACAATGAGCAGTTCTTC. It yields the protein CASSLRRGTPNNEQFF. The chain uses TRBV11-2 and TRBJ2-1; possibly TRBD2 for D (6 bases). The CDR3 covers 16 residues. Trimming removed 2 bases from V and 5 bases from J, with 16 bases in between. Germline lookup yields CDR1 SGHAT and CDR2 FQNNGV.

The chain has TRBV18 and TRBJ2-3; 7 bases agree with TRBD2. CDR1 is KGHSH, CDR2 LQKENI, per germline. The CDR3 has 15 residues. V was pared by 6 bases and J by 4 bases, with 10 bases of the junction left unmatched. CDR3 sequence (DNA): TGTGCCAGCTCCGAGCTAGCGGCCGGAGCAGATACGCAGTATTTT. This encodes CASSELAAGADTQYF.

The CDR3 protein is CASSQVQVSWFF. The CDR3 nucleotides are TGTGCCAGCAGCCAGGTACAGGTCAGCTGGTTCTTC. V and J are TRBV14 and TRBJ2-1, with D perhaps matching TRBD1 (5 bases). This CDR3 is 12 amino acids long. Germline V gene sequence: CDR1 SGHDN, CDR2 FVKESK. Trimming left V 3 bases short and J 15 bases short, with 15 bases between.